The sequence of this TCR beta chain was determined in a study of T cells in Graves' hyperthyroidism and ophthalmopathy (dated by TCRdb to the late 2010s). For context, the study as a whole: Peripheral blood was collected at initial diagnosis, before any treatment. TCR V-J signatures able to tell the groups apart were searched for in a discovery cohort of 100 patients, of whom over 40 had Graves' ophthalmopathy and 55 to 65 had stable Graves' hyperthyroidism. An independent validation cohort of under 20 hyperthyroidism patients and about 15 patients who later progressed to ophthalmopathy tested prospective prediction of ophthalmopathy. The approximately 97 discovery patients were randomly divided into training and test sets at a 7:3 ratio. Thyroid tissue and blood T-cell repertoires from more than five Graves' hyperthyroidism patients were also compared in the study. Following sampling, methimazole starting at 30 mg daily was given to hyperthyroidism patients, and high-dose intravenous methylprednisolone was given to ophthalmopathy patients. TCR Vbeta CDR3 sequencing of 120 to 150 peripheral blood samples (43 ophthalmopathy, 75 to 80 hyperthyroidism and approximately 17 progressor patients) is reported in the paper.

Stable Graves' hyperthyroidism was defined as the absence of progression to ophthalmopathy over 18 months of follow-up. The hyperthyroidism patients were between 18 and 65 years old and newly diagnosed, with a disease duration of less than 2 months. Any patient with an uncontrolled infection, another autoimmune disease, pregnancy or lactation was excluded. Clinical symptoms, serum thyroxine and TRAb, thyroid ultrasound, and orbital computed tomography formed the basis for the diagnoses. PBMCs were separated from 7.5 to 10 ml of fresh peripheral blood using Ficoll-Paque density gradient centrifugation. Total RNA was extracted using Trizol reagent, and RNA quality was assessed on an Agilent 2100 Bioanalyzer. CDR1 and CDR2 are read off the germline V gene as SGHRS and YFSETQ. The CDR3 holds 16 amino acids from the cysteine to the phenylalanine. Only the CDR3 portion is preserved as DNA: 48 bases, with reading frame beginning at the first base.

Amplification of TCR beta CDR3 regions was carried out from RNA transcripts. The first round of RT-PCR for the TCR CDR3 was performed with the HTBI primer set and the Qiagen OneStep RT-PCR kit. The libraries were constructed in a second round of multiplex PCR and then size-selected and purified. Sequencing of the libraries was done on an Illumina HiSeq2000 using paired-end 100 bp reads. In the paper's pipeline: Raw data were processed with SOAPnuke, discarding reads with adapters, uncalled bases, mean Phred below 15, or no exact constant-primer or identifier match. COPE v1.2.5 was used to merge the high-quality paired reads, and each unique nucleotide sequence was defined as a clonotype. MiTCR v1.1 was used to align clonotypes to the IMGT TRBV, TRBD and TRBJ reference segments. The analysis included only V-J combinations with a frequency above 0.0001, which together covered around 99% of the repertoires. A TCS score was defined as the ratio of F50 (clonal expansion) to E x V (chaos), with BLOSUM62-based TCRdist applied between CDR3 peptides within each V-J. Welch's t-statistics and random forest reduced roughly 540 V-J features to 10 to 15, which were used in a naive Bayes classifier (R e1071). The Morisita-Horn index was used to measure how similar the thyroid and blood repertoires were. TCRdb reran the public reads through fastp at Q25 and MiXCR, keeping productive beta chains. Records with the same CDR3 protein are collapsed into one entry carrying the most frequent genes and DNA. The V and J calls and clone size are TCRdb's, not the authors'. Here the sample has hundreds of thousands of distinct CDR3 sequences; 30% to 40% occur a single time. The ten top clones hold around 29% of the sample.

Worth noting for this clonotype: The specificity of this receptor is unknown. Relative to the germline gene, one junction end is altered; a read error may explain this.

Findings and caveats that apply to the study as a whole: During validation, the model predicted progression to ophthalmopathy a median of approximately 7 months ahead of onset, with 60% to 71% sensitivity and 72.22% specificity. No statistical method was used to fix the sample size in advance, and group allocation was not hidden from the investigators. Ophthalmopathy was separated from stable hyperthyroidism by a 13 V-J signature model, with 85% to 90% sensitivity and about 81% specificity obtained in cross-validation and 80%/75% obtained in testing. Most expanded thyroid clonotypes (frequency above 0.001) were also found in blood, which suggests that blood repertoires may mirror thyroid immune responses.

The chain is encoded by TRBV5-1 joined to TRBJ1-4; a weak D assignment points to TRBD1 (5 bases agree). Specimen: blood. This clonotype originated in a woman aged 40 to 55 with Graves' hyperthyroidism. The DNA reads TGTGCCAGCAGTTACGCGAGGGGCGCGACTAATGAAAAACTGTTTTTT. It translates as CASSYARGATNEKLFF.